Below, 32 T cell receptor beta chains from the same sample are listed, as sequenced in a study of yellow fever vaccine responses in identical twins. Each CDR3 protein gets one entry after TCRdb re-called the RT-PCR reads with MiXCR. The sample records some 20,000 distinct CDR3 sequences, 60% to 80% being singletons. The input for sequencing was T cells from blood (PBMCs), unsorted or a sorted subset (not recorded which), taken before or after yellow fever vaccination (not recorded which). These receptor sequences come from a woman aged 18 to 35 who received the yellow fever vaccine.

This clonotype has just a few counts. The chain has TRBV25-1 and TRBJ1-2; TRBD1 matches 7 bases. The junction had 15 bases not matched to a gene; V was cut back by 0 bases and J by 8 bases. Looked up from germline, CDR1 is MGHDK and CDR2 is SYGVNS. The CDR3 extends over 17 amino acids. The CDR3 spells CASSEYPATGKDLGYTF. As DNA, the CDR3 is TGTGCCAGCAGTGAATATCCAGCGACAGGGAAAGATCTGGGCTACACCTTC.

The V and J genes are TRBV29-1 and TRBJ2-2, with a tentative D call TRBD1 (6 bases). The CDR3 totals 12 residues. Trimming pared 5 bases from V and 13 bases from J, leaving 17 bases between. Germline-derived CDR1 and CDR2 are SQVTM and ANQGSEA. CDR3 region: CSVPAGQSGLFF. The DNA for the CDR3 is TGCAGCGTTCCGGCAGGACAGTCCGGGCTGTTTTTT.

The genes are TRBV7-6 and TRBJ2-4; the match to TRBD1 covers 8 bases. J gave up 1 base and V 1 base, and 9 bases lay outside the gene matches. Germline CDR1 SGHVS, CDR2 FNYEAQ. The CDR3 has 18 amino acids. The CDR3 region has the DNA TGTGCCAGCAGCTTAGTGGGCCAGGGGGCTTTCGCCAAAAACATTCAGTACTTC. Encoded protein: CASSLVGQGAFAKNIQYF.

This clonotype was detected a few times. The chain carries TRBV5-4 and TRBJ1-1; 9 nucleotides line up with TRBD1. V lost 2 bases, J lost 4 bases, and 0 bases stayed unmatched. The CDR3 is 13 residues long. CDR1 SGHNT and CDR2 YYREEE come from the germline V gene (reference sequence). The CDR3 loop is CASSLQGATEAFF. The CDR3 bases are TGTGCCAGCAGCTTACAGGGGGCCACTGAAGCTTTCTTT.

The chain employs TRBV27 and TRBJ2-1; TRBD2 agrees at 12 bases. V dropped 5 bases and J dropped 9; count of bases not matched to a gene: 8. The CDR3 runs 15 residues. CDR1 MNHEY and CDR2 SMNVEV come from the germline V gene (reference sequence). The DNA of the CDR3 is TGTGCCAGCAGTCCCTGGACTAGCGGGAAGGGTGAGCAGTTCTTC. This gives the protein CASSPWTSGKGEQFF.

V is TRBV9 and J is TRBJ2-7; 7 bases are shared with TRBD1. Trimming cost V 5 bases and J 3 bases; bases outside gene matches: 8. The CDR3 consists of 14 residues. Germline values: CDR1 SGDLS, CDR2 YYNGEE. CDR3 sequence: CASSQGQSRYEQYF. Written as DNA, the CDR3 is TGTGCCAGCAGTCAGGGACAGTCCCGCTACGAGCAGTACTTC.

V gene TRBV11-1 combines with J gene TRBJ1-1; D gene uncertain. V was shortened by 6 bases and J by 9 bases, with 14 bases between the two germline ends. This CDR3 has 12 amino acids. In germline, CDR1 is SGHAT, CDR2 FQDESV (reference sequence). CDR3 amino acids: CASSFTPGKAFF. The CDR3 DNA reads as TGTGCCAGCAGTTTCACCCCGGGCAAAGCTTTCTTT.

This chain connects TRBV18 to TRBJ2-1, with D maybe TRBD1 (6 bases). CDR1 and CDR2 from the germline V gene are KGHSH and LQKENI. The germline V and J ends were trimmed by 1 base and 8 bases, with 12 bases remaining between them. The CDR3 loop spans 14 amino acids. The CDR3 loop reads CASSPRGLSDEQFF. For the CDR3, the DNA is TGTGCCAGCTCACCACGGGGGCTCAGCGATGAGCAGTTCTTC.

J is TRBJ2-2 and V is TRBV6-1; D call uncertain. V was clipped by 3 bases and J by 4 bases, with 6 bases between them. Germline-derived CDR1 and CDR2 are MNHNS and SASEGT. The CDR3 runs to 13 residues. As DNA, the CDR3 is TGTGCCAGCAGTGAGACAACCACCGGGGAGCTGTTTTTT. Translation gives CASSETTTGELFF.

V and J are TRBV3-1 and TRBJ2-1, with D hard to call. The V end lost 2 bases, the J end lost 6 bases, and 11 bases lay between the germline ends. Germline V lookup: CDR1 LGHDT, CDR2 YNNKEL (reference sequence). The CDR3 is made up of 14 amino acids. The CDR3 nucleotides are TGTGCCAGCAGCCAACGCGCAGTTGGCAATGAGCAGTTCTTC. Its translation is CASSQRAVGNEQFF.

This clonotype was seen a few times. The chain uses TRBV11-1 and TRBJ2-1; TRBD1 agrees at 7 bases. The V gene end was trimmed by 3 bases and the J gene end by 4 bases; junction bases not matched to a gene: 3. The CDR3 length is 14 residues. Germline CDR1 is SGHAT and CDR2 is FQDESV (reference sequence). CDR3 region: CASSLWTGYNEQFF. CDR3 DNA: TGTGCCAGCAGCTTGTGGACAGGTTACAATGAGCAGTTCTTC.

This sequence joins TRBV7-2 and TRBJ2-1; D gene unclear. Germline lookup yields CDR1 SGHTA and CDR2 FQGNSA. Trimming removed 1 base from V and 12 bases from J, with 7 bases in between. The CDR3 spans 11 residues. DNA for the CDR3: TGTGCCAGCAGCTTAGGTTTCTTGCAGTTCTTC. This encodes CASSLGFLQFF.

The chain employs TRBV7-6 and TRBJ1-1, with a tentative D call TRBD1 (5 bases). V was pared by 6 bases and J by 3 bases, with 17 bases between. CDR3 length equals 15 residues. Germline V gives CDR1 SGHVS, CDR2 FNYEAQ. As DNA, the CDR3 is TGTGCCAGCAGTCCTTCAACAGGAGGGCACACTGAAGCTTTCTTT. The encoded protein is CASSPSTGGHTEAFF.

This chain connects TRBV6-4 to TRBJ2-1; perhaps TRBD2 as D (6 bases). In germline, CDR1 is MRHNA, CDR2 SNTAGT. V gave up 2 bases and J gave up 10 bases, with 18 bases separating them. This CDR3 has 15 amino acids. The DNA for the CDR3 is TGTGCCAGCAGTGACCGACTAGACAGACTCCAGGAGCAGTTCTTC. Its protein product is CASSDRLDRLQEQFF.

The chain employs TRBV12-5 and TRBJ2-1, with D unclear. The CDR3 extends over 13 amino acids. CDR1 and CDR2 (germline): LGHNT, FRNRAP. V lost 6 bases and J lost 3, with 9 bases in between. The CDR3 loop is CASGRKGYNEQFF. The CDR3 DNA is TGTGCTAGTGGACGAAAGGGCTACAATGAGCAGTTCTTC.

In this sample, this clonotype turned up once. The V and J genes are TRBV5-1 and TRBJ2-5; D not certain. Trimming stripped 0 bases from V and 1 base from J, with 13 bases between. The germline V gene encodes CDR1 SGHRS and CDR2 YFSETQ. There are 16 residues in the CDR3. CDR3 nucleotides: TGCGCCAGCAGCTTGGGCTACAGAGTGAGCCAAGAGACCCAGTACTTC. Translating gives CASSLGYRVSQETQYF.

The table lists this clonotype with a few counts. The genes are TRBV20-1 and TRBJ1-1; D call uncertain. This CDR3 spans 13 amino acids. Germline V gene data show CDR1 as DFQATT and CDR2 as SNEGSKA (reference sequence). Trimming shortened V by 2 bases and J by 4 bases, and 11 bases separated the two germline ends. The chain's CDR3 is CSARRQLSTEAFF. The CDR3 DNA reads as TGCAGTGCTAGAAGGCAGCTTTCCACTGAAGCTTTCTTT.

This sequence joins TRBV4-1 and TRBJ2-7; no clear D gene. The germline gives CDR1 MGHRA, CDR2 YSYEKL. This CDR3 has 11 residues. The V gene lost 1 base and the J gene lost 6 bases, with 4 bases spanning the gap. The CDR3 DNA reads as TGCGCCAGCAGCCAAGGCAGCGAGCAGTACTTC. The encoded protein is CASSQGSEQYF.

The chain has TRBV3-1 and TRBJ2-5; D is unresolved. Germline CDR1 reads LGHDT; CDR2 reads YNNKEL (reference sequence). The CDR3 length is 14 residues. V dropped 0 bases and J dropped 4 bases, with 9 bases sitting between them. CDR3: CASSQDIVAETQYF. In DNA, the CDR3 is TGTGCCAGCAGCCAAGATATAGTTGCAGAGACCCAGTACTTC.

This sequence joins TRBV7-3 and TRBJ2-1, with 7 bases matching TRBD2. Looked up from germline, CDR1 is SGHTA and CDR2 is FQGTGA. Trimming removed 1 base from V and 0 bases from J; junction bases left unmatched: 15. The length of the CDR3 is 20 residues. This chain's CDR3 is CASSLRMWSRAGDSYNEQFF. DNA for the CDR3: TGTGCCAGCAGCTTAAGAATGTGGAGTAGGGCGGGGGACTCCTACAATGAGCAGTTCTTC.

This chain links TRBV20-1 with TRBJ1-1, with a possible D match to TRBD1 (5 bases). From germline, CDR1 is DFQATT and CDR2 SNEGSKA (reference sequence). There are 13 residues in the CDR3. The V end was cut by 6 bases, the J end by 0 bases, with 11 bases between. CDR3 loop: CSALDIMNTEAFF. Written as DNA, the CDR3 is TGCAGTGCCCTGGACATCATGAACACTGAAGCTTTCTTT.

J is TRBJ2-1 and V is TRBV11-2, with TRBD2 matching 16 bases. The CDR3 spans 16 residues. Germline CDR1 reads SGHAT; CDR2 reads FQNNGV. V trimming: 4 bases; J trimming: 8 bases; junction bases outside the gene matches: 5. The CDR3 spells CASSSGLAGGPDEQFF. The CDR3 coding sequence is TGTGCCAGCAGCTCGGGACTAGCGGGAGGGCCCGATGAGCAGTTCTTC.

On this clonotype: The junction departs from the called germline gene at one end, perhaps through a read error. The chain joins TRBV2 to TRBJ1-1; D is uncertain. Germline V CDR1 and CDR2: SNHLY, FYNNEI. This CDR3 region has 13 residues. The DNA of the CDR3 is TGTGCCAGCAGTAAAGCAATGAACACTGAAGCTTTCTTT. Translation gives CASSKAMNTEAFF.

The rearrangement uses TRBV18 and TRBJ1-1; TRBD1 aligns across 8 bases. CDR1 and CDR2 from the germline V gene are KGHSH and LQKENI. The CDR3 spans 17 residues. V gave up 6 bases and J gave up 4 bases; unmatched junction bases: 16. CDR3 sequence reads: CASSPNPQGARFTEAFF. CDR3 DNA sequence: TGTGCCAGCTCGCCAAATCCGCAGGGGGCGCGGTTCACTGAAGCTTTCTTT.

Only a few counts were recorded for this clonotype. The chain combines TRBV18 with TRBJ1-1; TRBD1 is a possible D gene (5 bases). The CDR3 is 15 residues long. V lost 6 bases and J 1 base, leaving 15 bases between the germline ends. In germline, CDR1 is KGHSH, CDR2 LQKENI. The CDR3 coding sequence is TGTGCCAGCTCCCCCATAGGGACTGCGAACACTGAAGCTTTCTTT. This translates into CASSPIGTANTEAFF.

This chain connects TRBV15 to TRBJ2-1, with D possibly called TRBD1 or TRBD2 (5 bases each). This CDR3 is 15 amino acids long. CDR1 is LNHNV, CDR2 YYDKDF, per germline (reference sequence). Trimming pared 1 base from V and 0 bases from J, leaving 7 bases between. In DNA form, the CDR3 reads TGTGCCACCAGCAGAGGGGGACCCTCCTACAATGAGCAGTTCTTC. This codes for CATSRGGPSYNEQFF. Using reference TRBV15 and TRBJ2-1 for the parts outside the CDR3, the full variable domain is DAMVIQNPRYQVTQFGKPVTLSCSQTLNHNVMYWYQQKSSQAPKLLFHYYDKDFNNEADTPDNFQSRRPNTSFCFLDIRSPGLGDTAMYLCATSRGGPSYNEQFFGPGTRLTVL.

The rearrangement links TRBV11-2 to TRBJ2-5; D is unclear. CDR1 and CDR2 (germline): SGHAT, FQNNGV. The CDR3 covers 15 residues. Trimming took off 1 base at V and 4 bases at J, with 13 bases between the two ends. The CDR3, as DNA: TGTGCCAGCAGCTTAGGACTCGGTGCAAGAGAGACCCAGTACTTC. As protein: CASSLGLGARETQYF. The whole variable domain, filled in from reference TRBV11-2 and TRBJ2-5, reads EAGVAQSPRYKIIEKRQSVAFWCNPISGHATLYWYQQILGQGPKLLIQFQNNGVVDDSQLPKDRFSAERLKGVDSTLKIQPAKLEDSAVYLCASSLGLGARETQYFGPGTRLLVL.

This clonotype was counted a single time. The rearrangement joins TRBV20-1 to TRBJ2-7; tentative D call: TRBD1 (5 bases). CDR3 length: 11 amino acids. The V gene lost 3 bases and the J gene lost 4 bases, with 7 bases spanning the gap. Germline CDR1 is DFQATT and CDR2 is SNEGSKA (reference sequence). In nucleotides, the CDR3 is TGCAGTGCTAGTCCAGGGTACGAGCAGTACTTC. Its protein product is CSASPGYEQYF.

The rearrangement links TRBV10-3 to TRBJ2-7; 9 bases fit TRBD1. CDR1 is ENHRY, CDR2 SYGVKD, per germline. J gave up 5 bases and V 5 bases, and 10 bases lay outside the gene matches. The CDR3 consists of 15 residues. The CDR3 nucleotides are TGTGCCATCAGTACCGCCGGGACAGGGCTGGACGAGCAGTACTTC. Translation: CAISTAGTGLDEQYF.

Only one count was recorded for this clonotype. J is TRBJ2-1 and V is TRBV11-3; D is ambiguous. CDR1 and CDR2 from the germline V gene are SGHNT and YENEEA. Trimming removed 1 base at V and 0 bases at J, with 4 bases between. CDR3 length: 14 residues. CDR3 protein: CASSLGSSYNEQFF. The CDR3 DNA reads TGTGCCAGCAGCTTAGGAAGCTCCTACAATGAGCAGTTCTTC.

Only one count was recorded for this clonotype. The rearrangement joins TRBV15 to TRBJ2-5; TRBD1 aligns across 7 bases. Germline V lookup: CDR1 LNHNV, CDR2 YYDKDF (reference sequence). CDR3 length: 15 residues. Trimming took 5 bases from V and 4 from J; bases not matched to a gene: 10. The CDR3 DNA reads TGTGCCACCAGCTTCGAGAGAACAGGGGCAGAGACCCAGTACTTC. It yields the protein CATSFERTGAETQYF.

This chain uses TRBV28 with TRBJ1-2; tentatively, D is TRBD1 (6 bases). Deletions cut 6 bases from V and 5 bases from J, with 10 bases between. CDR1 and CDR2 from the germline V gene are MDHEN and SYDVKM. The CDR3 covers 12 residues. The CDR3 is CASSGTSYGYTF. The CDR3 DNA sequence: TGTGCCAGCAGCGGGACATCATATGGCTACACCTTC.